Shown below are 29 T cell receptor beta chains from a single sample sequenced in a study of cytomegalovirus exposure and HLA in healthy donors. 13 Jbeta primers and 60 Vbeta primers were used for the PCR. Profiling relied on immunoSEQ multiplex PCR, and the TCRdb table lists in-frame clones only, not all of them. The table counts approximately 110,000 clones; roughly 1% lies in the top ten. The sequenced material came from PBMCs. These receptors were taken from a man aged 18 to 29 in good health and CMV-seronegative.

The chain recombines TRBV5-1 with TRBJ2-5; maybe TRBD2 (6 bases). V lost 0 bases and J 6 bases, leaving 15 bases between the germline ends. In germline, CDR1 is SGHRS, CDR2 YFSETQ. The CDR3 loop spans 15 amino acids. As DNA, the CDR3 is TGCGCCAGCAGCTTGGGGGGGACTGTCCCTCAGACCCAGTACTTC. Amino acid sequence: CASSLGGTVPQTQYF.

V usage is TRBV25-1 and J usage is TRBJ2-2, with TRBD2 matching 13 bases. The CDR3 covers 17 residues. Germline CDR1 and CDR2: MGHDK and SYGVNS. Trimming at V came to 0 bases and at J to 5 bases, leaving 3 bases not matched to a gene. CDR3 DNA: TGTGCCAGCAGTGAATATCCGACTAGCGGGGGGACCGGGGAGCTGTTTTTT. The encoded protein is CASSEYPTSGGTGELFF.

The rearrangement joins TRBV12-2 to TRBJ2-7; the table's D gene call, TRBD2, was not cross checked with the DNA. TRBV12-2 is assigned pseudogene status. The CDR3 has 13 amino acids. CDR3 sequence: CASRLRCEYEQYF. CDR3 in DNA: TGTGCAAGTCGCTTACGTTGCGAATACGAGCAGTACTTC.

The rearrangement uses TRBV7-2 and TRBJ2-7; maybe TRBD2 (5 bases). Germline CDR1 and CDR2: SGHTA and FQGNSA. The CDR3 contains 15 residues. V lost 1 base to trimming and J lost 1 base, with 11 bases between them. The DNA for the CDR3 is TGTGCCAGCAGCTTAGTCCCCGGGGAGTCCTACGAGCAGTACTTC. This sequence encodes CASSLVPGESYEQYF.

The chain carries TRBV7-9 and TRBJ2-7; TRBD1 matches 7 bases. V was clipped by 1 base and J by 6 bases; unmatched bases: 6. The CDR3 sequence is 14 residues long. In germline, CDR1 is SEHNR, CDR2 FQNEAQ (reference sequence). Written as DNA, the CDR3 is TGTGCCAGCAGCTTAGTTAGGGGGCAGGGCGAGCAGTACTTC. Translating gives CASSLVRGQGEQYF. The variable domain in full, completed from reference TRBV7-9 and TRBJ2-7, reads DTGVSQNPRHKITKRGQNVTFRCDPISEHNRLYWYRQTLGQGPEFLTYFQNEAQLEKSRLLSDRFSAERPKGSFSTLEIQRTEQGDSAMYLCASSLVRGQGEQYFGPGTRLTVT.

The chain combines TRBV19 with TRBJ1-4; TRBD1 might be the D (6 bases). This CDR3 has 15 amino acids. V was pared by 11 bases and J by 12 bases, with 28 bases between. Germline V gives CDR1 LNHDA, CDR2 SQIVND (reference sequence). This CDR3 reads CASISPGQPKAELFF. For the CDR3, the DNA is TGTGCCTCGATATCGCCAGGACAGCCCAAGGCGGAACTGTTTTTT.

The CDR3, as DNA: TGTGCCATCACTCGGACTGGGGATGAAGCTTTCTTT. Translated: CAITRTGDEAFF. The rearrangement joins TRBV10-3 to TRBJ1-1; D is uncertain. The V gene's germline CDR1 is ENHRY and CDR2 SYGVKD. The CDR3 loop spans 12 amino acids. The V end lost 7 bases, the J end lost 7 bases, and 13 bases lay between the germline ends.

The J gene is TRBJ2-7, the V gene TRBV5-8, with 9 bases matching TRBD1. This CDR3 contains 13 residues. Germline-derived CDR1 and CDR2 are SGHTS and YDEGEE. The V and J ends lost 5 bases and 6 bases, in that order; junction bases with no gene match: 6. This chain's CDR3 is CASRIQGAFEQYF. CDR3 bases: TGTGCCAGCAGGATACAGGGGGCTTTCGAGCAGTACTTC.

The rearrangement joins TRBV12-5 to TRBJ1-5; D gene ambiguous. CDR3 length: 14 amino acids. V was shortened by 3 bases and J by 1 base, with 7 bases between the two germline ends. Germline V gene data show CDR1 as LGHNT and CDR2 as FRNRAP. CDR3 protein: CASGLSGSNQPQHF. DNA for the CDR3: TGTGCTAGTGGTTTAAGCGGGAGCAATCAGCCCCAGCATTTT.

The J gene is TRBJ1-1, the V gene TRBV6-1; no firm D call. The CDR3 is made up of 13 amino acids. Trimming removed 5 bases from V and 1 base from J, with 8 bases in between. CDR1 is MNHNS, CDR2 SASEGT, per germline. In DNA form, the CDR3 reads TGTGCCAGCAGTAGAGTCTGGAACACTGAAGCTTTCTTT. This gives the protein CASSRVWNTEAFF.

V is TRBV19 and J is TRBJ1-1; possible D gene TRBD1, 5 bases. Trimming left V 8 bases short and J 5 bases short, with 12 bases between. The CDR3 is 12 residues long. CDR1 LNHDA and CDR2 SQIVND come from the germline V gene (reference sequence). CDR3 coding DNA: TGTGCCAGTCTAGTGGGGACTACTGAAGCTTTCTTT. Its protein is CASLVGTTEAFF. The variable domain in full, with the rest retrieved from reference TRBV19 and TRBJ1-1, is DGGITQSPKYLFRKEGQNVTLSCEQNLNHDAMYWYRQDPGQGLRLIYYSQIVNDFQKGDIAEGYSVSREKKESFPLTVTSAQKNPTAFYLCASLVGTTEAFFGQGTRLTVV.

The V call is TRBV19, the J call TRBJ1-1; TRBD1 agrees at 11 bases. With 6 bases clipped from V and 4 bases from J, the junction kept 4 bases outside the gene matches. The CDR3 consists of 14 residues. The V gene's germline CDR1 is LNHDA and CDR2 SQIVND (reference sequence). The DNA of the CDR3 is TGTGCCAGTAGCTCTGGGACAGGGGGCACTGAAGCTTTCTTT. Protein product: CASSSGTGGTEAFF.

The CDR3: CASSLTIFYEQYF. The CDR3 nucleotides are TGTGCCAGCAGTTTAACAATCTTCTACGAGCAGTACTTC. This chain joins TRBV27 and TRBJ2-7, with D uncertain. V was clipped by 2 bases and J by 3 bases, with 8 bases between them. CDR1 MNHEY and CDR2 SMNVEV come from the germline V gene (reference sequence). This CDR3 is built from 13 residues.

This rearrangement joins TRBV5-4 to TRBJ2-1; D gene unclear. There are 15 residues in the CDR3. The V end lost 4 bases, the J end lost 1 base, and 12 bases lay between the germline ends. CDR1 and CDR2 from the germline V gene are SGHNT and YYREEE (reference sequence). The CDR3 sequence: CASSQSQRSYNEQFF. The CDR3 DNA reads TGTGCCAGCAGCCAGTCTCAGCGTTCCTACAATGAGCAGTTCTTC. The variable domain in full, completed from reference TRBV5-4 and TRBJ2-1, reads ETGVTQSPTHLIKTRGQQVTLRCSSQSGHNTVSWYQQALGQGPQFIFQYYREEENGRGNFPPRFSGLQFPNYSSELNVNALELDDSALYLCASSQSQRSYNEQFFGPGTRLTVL.

J is TRBJ2-5 and V is TRBV11-1, with D maybe TRBD2 (6 bases). The germline CDR1 and CDR2 sequences are SGHAT and FQDESV (reference sequence). CDR3 length: 15 amino acids. Trimming shortened V by 2 bases and J by 2 bases, and 12 bases separated the two germline ends. DNA of the CDR3: TGTGCCAGCAGCTTAAGCTACGGGGGACAAGAGACCCAGTACTTC. Translating it yields CASSLSYGGQETQYF.

This rearrangement joins TRBV27 to TRBJ1-1; D might be TRBD1 (6 bases). CDR1 is MNHEY and CDR2 is SMNVEV in the germline V gene (reference sequence). The CDR3 is 15 residues long. Trimming took 6 bases from V and 0 from J, leaving 14 bases between them. CDR3 nucleotides: TGTGCCAGCAGGCCCGGACAGATGATGAACACTGAAGCTTTCTTT. Translating gives CASRPGQMMNTEAFF.

This chain connects TRBV5-1 to TRBJ1-1; the match to TRBD1 covers 11 bases. CDR3 length: 16 residues. Germline CDR1 reads SGHRS; CDR2 reads YFSETQ. V lost 4 bases and J lost 3; bases outside the gene matches: 8. CDR3 DNA sequence: TGCGCCAGCAGCCCACGGACAGGGGGCAGGGACACTGAAGCTTTCTTT. Translating gives CASSPRTGGRDTEAFF.

This chain uses TRBV4-2 with TRBJ2-7; 7 bases are a match to TRBD1. V was clipped by 0 bases and J by 2 bases; unmatched bases: 7. The CDR3 loop spans 16 amino acids. CDR1 LGHNA and CDR2 YNFKEQ come from the germline V gene. The DNA of the CDR3 is TGTGCCAGCAGCCAAGATCAGAGGGGGCCCACCTACGAGCAGTACTTC. This sequence encodes CASSQDQRGPTYEQYF.

This chain links TRBV14 with TRBJ1-2, with TRBD1 identical over 10 bases. Germline lookup yields CDR1 SGHDN and CDR2 FVKESK. The CDR3 runs 16 residues. V shed 2 bases, J shed 4 bases, and the junction held 7 bases outside the gene matches. The CDR3 DNA reads TGTGCCAGCAGCCAATATGAGACAGGGGGCGCCTATGGCTACACCTTC. Residues: CASSQYETGGAYGYTF.

The chain couples TRBV25-1 to TRBJ1-2, with no clear D. Trimming pared 2 bases from V and 7 bases from J, leaving 5 bases between. This CDR3 has 11 residues. Germline V gene data show CDR1 as MGHDK and CDR2 as SYGVNS. CDR3 residues: CASSEVSGYTF. CDR3 DNA: TGTGCCAGCAGTGAAGTGAGTGGCTACACCTTC.

The J gene is TRBJ2-5, the V gene TRBV30; 7 bases line up with TRBD1. The tail of the sequence fits TRBJ2-7 better, so the J call may be wrong. The CDR3 length is 17 residues. The V gene's germline CDR1 is GTSNPN and CDR2 SVGIG (reference sequence). The CDR3 nucleotides are TGTGCCTGGAGTCAATTAGTCCGGGACAGTAGCTCCTACGAGCAGTACTTC. This sequence encodes CAWSQLVRDSSSYEQYF.

The chain carries TRBV5-1 and TRBJ2-1, with TRBD1 matching 10 bases. This CDR3 is 17 amino acids long. Germline V gene sequence: CDR1 SGHRS, CDR2 YFSETQ. After removal of 0 bases from V and 0 bases from J, the junction contained 3 bases not matched to a gene. DNA of the CDR3: TGCGCCAGCAGCTTGGGGACAGGGGGTCTCTCCTACAATGAGCAGTTCTTC. Translating it yields CASSLGTGGLSYNEQFF.

The V gene is TRBV7-9, the J gene TRBJ2-5; D is uncertain. This CDR3 is built from 13 residues. The germline CDR1 and CDR2 sequences are SEHNR and FQNEAQ (reference sequence). Trimming cost V 2 bases and J 3 bases, with 7 bases left between them. The CDR3 DNA reads as TGTGCCAGCAGCTTAACACAGAAAGAGACCCAGTACTTC. Encoded protein: CASSLTQKETQYF.

J is TRBJ1-2 and V is TRBV7-9; D is ambiguous. Germline CDR1 and CDR2: SEHNR and FQNEAQ (reference sequence). This CDR3 is 14 amino acids long. With 4 bases removed from V and 3 bases from J, the gap between germline ends came to 12 bases. In DNA, the CDR3 is TGTGCCAGCAGCTCCTCCGGGATGGACTATGGCTACACCTTC. Its translation: CASSSSGMDYGYTF.

The CDR3 DNA follows: TGTGCCAGCTCACCACTTCTTAGCAACCGAGGCAGCCCCGAGCAGTACTTC. Translated: CASSPLLSNRGSPEQYF. This chain links TRBV18 with TRBJ2-7; D ambiguous. Germline CDR1 reads KGHSH; CDR2 reads LQKENI. V dropped 1 base and J dropped 6 bases, with 22 bases sitting between them. The CDR3 has 17 amino acids.

V gene TRBV25-1 combines with J gene TRBJ2-2, with D possibly being TRBD1 (6 bases). The CDR3 is 15 amino acids. Deletions cut 8 bases from V and 3 bases from J, with 16 bases between. CDR1 and CDR2 from the germline V gene are MGHDK and SYGVNS. This chain's CDR3 is CASQAGVLDTGELFF. The CDR3 nucleotides are TGTGCCAGCCAAGCAGGGGTGTTGGACACCGGGGAGCTGTTTTTT.

The genes are TRBV4-1 and TRBJ2-3; a possible D gene is TRBD2 (7 bases). Germline CDR1 reads MGHRA; CDR2 reads YSYEKL. The CDR3 runs 15 residues. Trimming took off 1 base at V and 4 bases at J, with 12 bases between the two ends. Here the CDR3 reads CASSQAQGRADTQYF. In DNA, the CDR3 is TGCGCCAGCAGCCAAGCCCAGGGGAGGGCAGATACGCAGTATTTT.

This chain links TRBV29-1 with TRBJ2-7; no clear D gene. This CDR3 is 13 amino acids long. CDR1 and CDR2 from the germline V gene are SQVTM and ANQGSEA. V lost 5 bases and J 1 base, leaving 12 bases between the germline ends. CDR3 DNA sequence: TGCAGCGTTCGATCTGGCAGTTCCTACGAGCAGTACTTC. Translated, it gives CSVRSGSSYEQYF.

The V and J genes are TRBV5-1 and TRBJ2-2; D possibly corresponds to TRBD1 (5 bases). Deletions cut 4 bases from V and 6 bases from J, with 13 bases between. Germline assignment: CDR1 SGHRS and CDR2 YFSETQ. This CDR3 contains 14 residues. Here the CDR3 reads CASSTGQGAGELFF. CDR3 bases: TGCGCCAGCAGCACGGGTCAGGGCGCCGGGGAGCTGTTTTTT.